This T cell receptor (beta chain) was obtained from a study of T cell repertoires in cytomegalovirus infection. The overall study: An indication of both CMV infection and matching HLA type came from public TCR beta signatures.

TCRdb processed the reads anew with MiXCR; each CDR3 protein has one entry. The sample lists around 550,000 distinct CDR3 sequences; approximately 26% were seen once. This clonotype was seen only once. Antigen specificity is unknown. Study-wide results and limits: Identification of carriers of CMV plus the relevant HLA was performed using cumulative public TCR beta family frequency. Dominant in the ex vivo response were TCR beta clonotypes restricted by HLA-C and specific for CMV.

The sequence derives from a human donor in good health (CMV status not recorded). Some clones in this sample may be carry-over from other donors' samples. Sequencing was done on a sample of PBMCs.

The CDR3 nucleotides are TGTGCCAGCAGCATGAGGACAGCGGAAGCTTTCTTT. Its protein product is CASSMRTAEAFF. V is TRBV7-9 and J is TRBJ1-1; D possibly corresponds to TRBD1 (6 bases). The CDR3 spans 12 residues. V was pared by 5 bases and J by 8 bases, with 12 bases between. From germline, CDR1 is SEHNR and CDR2 FQNEAQ (reference sequence). Full variable domain (remainder filled in from reference TRBV7-9 and TRBJ1-1): DTGVSQNPRHKITKRGQNVTFRCDPISEHNRLYWYRQTLGQGPEFLTYFQNEAQLEKSRLLSDRFSAERPKGSFSTLEIQRTEQGDSAMYLCASSMRTAEAFFGQGTRLTVV.